This TCR beta chain was retrieved from a study of T cells in Graves' hyperthyroidism and ophthalmopathy. Uncontrolled infection, other autoimmune disease, pregnancy and lactation each barred patients from inclusion. The study based diagnoses on clinical symptoms, serum thyroxine and TRAb, thyroid ultrasound and orbital computed tomography. The CDR3 sequence is 12 residues long. V was shortened by 6 bases and J by 5 bases, with 11 bases between the two germline ends. CDR1 is DFQATT and CDR2 is SNEGSKA in the germline V gene (reference sequence). There were TCR beta CDR3 regions amplified from RNA transcripts. First-round RT-PCR with HTBI primers amplified the TCR CDR3 region. Using its own MiXCR run on the multiplex PCR reads, TCRdb lists one record per CDR3 protein. The sample contains 300,000 to 450,000 distinct CDR3 sequences, more than 12% of which appear only once. Notes on the study in general: Model predictions of ophthalmopathy came a median 6.5 months before onset.

This clonotype was seen ten or more times. Its cognate antigen is unknown. The origin of this receptor is a woman in her thirties with Graves' ophthalmopathy. Sequencing input: blood. The genes are TRBV20-1 and TRBJ1-5; unclear D gene. The DNA for the CDR3 is TGCAGTGCGAAGACCCCCGATCAGCCCCAGCATTTT. Its protein is CSAKTPDQPQHF.